This T cell receptor (beta chain) was recorded in a study of graft-versus-host responses after intestinal transplantation. For the study at large: Recipients obtained multivisceral, liver-intestinal, or isolated intestinal transplants. Tacrolimus plus steroids were given to all recipients for approximately 3 years, preceded by anti-thymocyte globulin induction. Study findings and constraints: The authors found GvH clones in recipient marrow, some appearing first in ileum or blood. Graft-donor T cell macrochimerism coincided with high graft-versus-host to host-versus-graft clonal ratios in allografts.

Germline V CDR1 and CDR2: LNHDA, SQIVND (reference sequence). The CDR3 length is 16 residues. The V end was cut by 4 bases, the J end by 6 bases, with 21 bases between. Here immunoSEQ multiplex PCR was the method, and the copy in TCRdb shows in-frame clones only, minus some. The table shows about 130,000 clones, with nearly 95% occurring only once. For this clone: Its target is not known.

The source of this sequence is a human donor who received an intestinal transplant. The specimen was unstimulated CD4+ T cells sorted from spleen or lymph node cells, collected before intestinal transplant. The V and J genes are TRBV19 and TRBJ1-2, with D unresolved. In nucleotides, the CDR3 is TGTGCCAGTAGTACAAGGGCTCCAGCTCCTAAGGATGGCTACACCTTC. Amino acids: CASSTRAPAPKDGYTF. Based on the CDR3 plus reference TRBV19 and TRBJ1-2, the full variable domain is DGGITQSPKYLFRKEGQNVTLSCEQNLNHDAMYWYRQDPGQGLRLIYYSQIVNDFQKGDIAEGYSVSREKKESFPLTVTSAQKNPTAFYLCASSTRAPAPKDGYTFGSGTRLTVV.